This TCR beta chain comes out of a study of shared clonotypes between healthy human individuals. Overall study: For every donor, three CD4 naive, three CD4 memory, two CD8 naive and one CD8 memory plates were used. Study-level findings and limits: On the whole, naive subsets had larger estimated richness than memory subsets had.

Selected positively for CCR7 and CD45RO-negative, naive CD8 cells excluded terminally differentiated effector memory CD45RA+ cells. The test was conducted at deep level. The method was immunoSEQ multiplex PCR; TCRdb's version includes in-frame clones alone and lacks a portion of them. The top ten hold more than 0.085% of the sample, which has hundreds of thousands of clones, roughly 95% seen once. This clone was found once. What it binds is unknown. The CDR3 has 15 residues. CDR1 and CDR2 (germline): LNHDA, SQIVND (reference sequence). The trim removed 3 bases at V and 6 bases at J, leaving 5 bases unmatched.

The sequencing input was naive CD8+ T cells sorted from blood. The gene calls are TRBV19 and TRBJ2-1; 10 bases fit TRBD2. This TCR was recovered from a woman aged 25 to 45 in good health. The DNA for the CDR3 is TGTGCCAGTAGTATCCTAGCGGGAGTTGCCAATGAGCAGTTCTTC. Its translation: CASSILAGVANEQFF.